This entry is about one T cell receptor (beta chain). This sample stems from a study of CD8 T cells in Susac syndrome. Looking at the study overall: Sequencing included Susac syndrome patients, roughly six of them with active disease and roughly 8 in remission.

Random hexamers were used to reverse transcribe the RNA input (about 0.5 to 1 ug). TCRdb recomputed calls from the immunoSEQ multiplex PCR reads with MiXCR, one row per CDR3 protein. The sample lists over 150,000 distinct CDR3 sequences; around 94% were seen once. There are 13 residues in the CDR3. Trimming left V 2 bases short and J 7 bases short, with 8 bases between. Sequenced input: CD4+ T cells from PBMCs. V usage is TRBV12-3 or TRBV12-4 and J usage is TRBJ2-2; D is unresolved. The TCR comes from a human donor with Susac syndrome. CDR3 bases: TGTGCCAGCAGTTTATCCCAAGTCGGGGAGCTGTTTTTT. Amino acids: CASSLSQVGELFF.